A selection of T cell receptor beta chains follows, all from one sample in a study of blood T cell repertoires in COVID-19. Assay: immunoSEQ multiplex PCR; the TCRdb copy retains only in-frame clones and omits some. The table shows about 350,000 clones, with around nine tenths occurring only once. Sequencing input: PBMCs or T cells enriched from blood (not recorded which). The receptors were sampled from a woman aged 25 to 39 who had been exposed to COVID-19. Each CDR3 is given with its conserved first and last residue. The order of the fields is J gene, V gene, clone size, D gene, CDR3 protein, CDR3 DNA. D genes are given only for firm matches. Expanded clones get a size class; other rows say once, few or many, or leave the size out.

>TRBJ1-6|TRBV14|few|-
CASSQEGTSNSPLHF
TGTGCCAGCAGCCAAGAAGGGACAAGTAATTCACCCCTCCACTTT
>TRBJ1-5|TRBV19|few|TRBD1
CASRSWTGGHQPQHF
TGTGCCAGTAGATCCTGGACAGGGGGCCATCAGCCCCAGCATTTT
>TRBJ2-7|TRBV7-9|-|TRBD2
CASSYRPSGSYEQYF
TGTGCCAGCAGCTACCGGCCTAGCGGGAGTTACGAGCAGTACTTC
>TRBJ2-3|TRBV6-4|-|TRBD2
CASSEGLAGDTQYF
TGTGCCAGCAGTGAAGGTCTAGCGGGAGATACGCAGTATTTT
>TRBJ2-1|TRBV19|-|TRBD2
CASSPWSGLAGAYNEQFF
TGTGCCAGTAGTCCCTGGAGCGGACTAGCGGGAGCTTACAATGAGCAGTTCTTC
>TRBJ2-7|TRBV28|once|TRBD2
CASSSAGGPYEQYF
TGTGCCAGCAGTAGTGCGGGAGGGCCATACGAGCAGTACTTC
>TRBJ2-7|TRBV7-8|-|-
CASSSELRYEQYF
TGTGCCAGCAGCTCCGAGCTGCGCTACGAGCAGTACTTC
>TRBJ1-1|TRBV29-1|-|-
CSVDDSGQLTEAFF
TGCAGCGTTGATGACAGTGGACAGCTCACTGAAGCTTTCTTT
>TRBJ2-3|TRBV27|once|-
CASSVPGADKDTQYF
TGTGCCAGCAGTGTCCCAGGGGCCGATAAAGATACGCAGTATTTT
>TRBJ2-3|TRBV5-6|-|-
CASSLRGLASTDTQYF
TGTGCCAGCAGCTTGAGGGGACTTGCTAGCACAGATACGCAGTATTTT
>TRBJ2-7|TRBV5-6|-|-
CASSLVTGTPSYEQYF
TGTGCCAGCAGCTTGGTCACAGGAACACCTTCCTACGAGCAGTACTTC
>TRBJ1-2|TRBV5-1|once|TRBD1
CASSPQGARGYTF
TGCGCCAGCAGCCCCCAGGGGGCGCGTGGCTACACCTTC
>TRBJ2-1|TRBV7-6|-|TRBD2
CASSSGLAGAYNEQFF
TGTGCCAGCAGCTCCGGACTAGCGGGAGCCTACAATGAGCAGTTCTTC
>TRBJ2-7|TRBV24-1|few|TRBD1
CATSDSGTASLYEQYF
TGTGCCACCAGTGATTCCGGGACAGCCTCCCTCTACGAGCAGTACTTC
>TRBJ2-7|TRBV27|-|-
CASSLSGADPSPYEQYF
TGTGCCAGCAGTTTATCGGGGGCAGACCCTTCGCCCTACGAGCAGTACTTC
>TRBJ2-1|TRBV7-9|-|TRBD1
CASGTGEGGRPTYNEQFF
TGTGCCAGCGGGACAGGGGAAGGCGGGAGGCCAACCTACAATGAGCAGTTCTTC
>TRBJ1-3|TRBV4-1|once|-
CASSQEIARGNTIYF
TGCGCCAGCAGCCAAGAGATTGCCAGGGGAAACACCATATATTTT
>TRBJ2-3|TRBV5-1|-|-
CASSLASSRSTDTQYF
TGCGCCAGCAGCTTGGCATCGAGCCGGAGCACAGATACGCAGTATTTT
>TRBJ2-1|TRBV19|few|-
CASSIGQAGQFF
TGTGCCAGTAGTATAGGCCAGGCAGGGCAGTTCTTC
>TRBJ2-1|TRBV24-1|-|TRBD2
CATSDALAGVANEQFF
TGTGCCACCAGTGATGCCCTAGCGGGAGTGGCGAATGAGCAGTTCTTC
>TRBJ2-1|TRBV3-1/TRBV3-2|-|TRBD1
CASSQRDRGPNEQFF
TGTGCCAGCAGCCAGCGGGACAGGGGACCCAATGAGCAGTTCTTC
>TRBJ2-7|TRBV12-5|-|-
CASGLVQAYEQYF
TGTGCTAGTGGTTTGGTACAGGCCTACGAGCAGTACTTC
>TRBJ2-5|TRBV24-1|-|TRBD1
CATSDFGRGRGETQYF
TGTGCCACCAGTGATTTTGGCAGGGGGAGAGGAGAGACCCAGTACTTC
>TRBJ2-1|TRBV28|-|TRBD2
CASSSLAGVYNEQFF
TGTGCCAGCAGTTCCCTTGCGGGAGTTTACAATGAGCAGTTCTTC
>TRBJ1-1|TRBV21-1|-|-
CASSRVRVPEAFF
TGTGCCAGCAGCCGAGTCAGGGTTCCTGAAGCTTTCTTT
>TRBJ2-7|TRBV5-4|-|TRBD2
CASSLGLAGADEQYF
TGTGCCAGCAGCCTGGGACTAGCGGGAGCAGACGAGCAGTACTTC
>TRBJ1-1|TRBV19|-|TRBD1
CASKAQQGADTEAFF
TGTGCCAGTAAAGCTCAACAGGGGGCGGACACTGAAGCTTTCTTT
>TRBJ1-1|TRBV2|-|-
CASTRLRNTEAFF
TGTGCCAGCACTCGTCTTCGGAACACTGAAGCTTTCTTT
>TRBJ1-3|TRBV29-1|-|-
CSVNQGDTIYF
TGCAGCGTTAACCAGGGTGACACCATATATTTT
>TRBJ2-1|TRBV5-1|-|-
CASSLVTGIDYNEQFF
TGCGCCAGCAGCTTGGTAACCGGGATAGACTACAATGAGCAGTTCTTC
>TRBJ2-5|TRBV7-6|-|-
CASSLVADQETQYF
TGTGCCAGCAGCTTAGTGGCGGACCAAGAGACCCAGTACTTC
>TRBJ2-6|TRBV27|once|-
CASSLDANTGSSGANVLTF
TGTGCCAGCAGTTTAGATGCGAACACAGGAAGCTCTGGGGCCAACGTCCTGACTTTC
>TRBJ1-4|TRBV6-5|-|TRBD1
CARWTGIPNEKLFF
TGTGCCAGGTGGACAGGGATCCCTAATGAAAAACTGTTTTTT